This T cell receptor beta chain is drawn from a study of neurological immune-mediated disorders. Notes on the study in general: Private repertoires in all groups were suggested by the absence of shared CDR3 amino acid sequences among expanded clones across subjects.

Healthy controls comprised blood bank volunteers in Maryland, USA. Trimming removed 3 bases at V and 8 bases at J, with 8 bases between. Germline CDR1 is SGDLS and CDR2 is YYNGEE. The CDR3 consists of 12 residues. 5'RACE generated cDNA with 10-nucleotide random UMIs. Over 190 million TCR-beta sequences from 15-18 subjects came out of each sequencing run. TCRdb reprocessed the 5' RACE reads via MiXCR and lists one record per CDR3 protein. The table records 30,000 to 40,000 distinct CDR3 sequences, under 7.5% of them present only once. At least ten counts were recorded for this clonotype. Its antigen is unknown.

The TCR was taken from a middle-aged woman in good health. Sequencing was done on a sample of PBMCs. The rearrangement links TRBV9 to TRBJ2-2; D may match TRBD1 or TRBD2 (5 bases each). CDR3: CASSGGKGELFF. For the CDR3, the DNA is TGTGCCAGCAGCGGGGGGAAGGGGGAGCTGTTTTTT. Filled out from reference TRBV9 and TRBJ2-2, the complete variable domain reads DSGVTQTPKHLITATGQRVTLRCSPRSGDLSVYWYQQSLDQGLQFLIQYYNGEERAKGNILERFSAQQFPDLHSELNLSSLELGDSALYFCASSGGKGELFFGEGSRLTVL.